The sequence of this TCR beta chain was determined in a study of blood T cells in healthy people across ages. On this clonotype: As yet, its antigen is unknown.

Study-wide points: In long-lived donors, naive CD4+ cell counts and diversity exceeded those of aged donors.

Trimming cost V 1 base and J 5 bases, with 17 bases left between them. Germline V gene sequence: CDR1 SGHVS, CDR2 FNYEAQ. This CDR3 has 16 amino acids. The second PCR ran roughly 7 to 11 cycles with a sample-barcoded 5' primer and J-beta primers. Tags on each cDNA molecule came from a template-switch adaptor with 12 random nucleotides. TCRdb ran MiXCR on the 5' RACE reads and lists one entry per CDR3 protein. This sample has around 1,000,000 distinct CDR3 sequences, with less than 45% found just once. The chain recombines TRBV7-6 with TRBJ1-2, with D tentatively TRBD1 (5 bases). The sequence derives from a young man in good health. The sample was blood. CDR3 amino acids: CASSLERTLGGYGYTF. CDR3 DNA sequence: TGTGCCAGCAGCTTAGAGAGGACGCTCGGGGGGTATGGCTACACCTTC.